These 23 T cell receptor beta chains were all obtained from the same sample, sequenced in a study of blood T cell repertoires in COVID-19. Some clones are missing from TCRdb's copy, which holds only in-frame ones; the method was immunoSEQ multiplex PCR. The data contain 9,500 to 12,000 clones, nearly 90% of them singletons. Sequencing was carried out using peripheral blood. Receptor source: a man aged 25 to 45 with active or convalescent COVID-19.

The V call is TRBV6-6, the J call TRBJ1-6; TRBD1 matches 9 bases. This CDR3 has 16 amino acids. J was trimmed by 6 bases and V by 6 bases; bases with no gene match: 9. Per germline, CDR1 MNHNY and CDR2 SVGAGI (reference sequence). CDR3 loop: CASSILQGASNSPLHF. DNA of the CDR3: TGTGCCAGCAGCATCCTACAGGGGGCTTCTAATTCACCCCTCCACTTT.

The chain joins TRBV7-8 to TRBJ2-7, with 7 bases that match TRBD2. CDR1 is SGHVS and CDR2 is FQNEAQ in the germline V gene. V dropped 0 bases and J dropped 7; count of bases not matched to a gene: 6. CDR3 length equals 14 residues. The CDR3: CASSLAQGGAEQYF. As DNA, the CDR3 is TGTGCCAGCAGCTTAGCGCAGGGAGGGGCGGAGCAGTACTTC.

The J gene is TRBJ1-1, the V gene TRBV19, with no clear D. Germline loops: CDR1 LNHDA, CDR2 SQIVND (reference sequence). With 6 bases removed from V and 5 bases from J, the gap between germline ends came to 22 bases. This CDR3 region has 16 residues. The CDR3 sequence is CASSPDPLILETEAFF. The CDR3 DNA reads TGTGCCAGTAGCCCTGATCCCCTAATCCTGGAGACTGAAGCTTTCTTT.

This clone was detected only once. The genes are TRBV15 and TRBJ2-1, with 8 bases fitting TRBD2. CDR1 and CDR2 (germline): LNHNV, YYDKDF (reference sequence). Trimming at V came to 0 bases and at J to 4 bases, leaving 5 bases not matched to a gene. The CDR3 sequence is 16 residues long. In DNA form, the CDR3 reads TGTGCCACCAGCAGAGATAACGCGGGGGGATACAATGAGCAGTTCTTC. Translated, it gives CATSRDNAGGYNEQFF.

The V gene is TRBV7-2, the J gene TRBJ1-1; no definite D call. The CDR3 runs to 13 residues. Germline-derived CDR1 and CDR2 are SGHTA and FQGNSA. V lost 1 base and J lost 7, with 10 bases in between. The CDR3 bases are TGTGCCAGCAGCTTAGGGGTCAGGATTGAAGCTTTCTTT. Translating gives CASSLGVRIEAFF. Combining the CDR3 with reference TRBV7-2 and TRBJ1-1 gives the whole variable domain GAGVSQSPSNKVTEKGKDVELRCDPISGHTALYWYRQSLGQGLEFLIYFQGNSAPDKSGLPSDRFSAERTGGSVSTLTIQRTQQEDSAVYLCASSLGVRIEAFFGQGTRLTVV.

The V and J genes are TRBV19 and TRBJ2-7; 7 nucleotides agree with TRBD1. The V gene end was trimmed by 1 base and the J gene end by 2 bases; junction bases not matched to a gene: 5. The CDR3 spans 15 residues. Germline CDR1 and CDR2: LNHDA and SQIVND (reference sequence). Written as DNA, the CDR3 is TGTGCCAGTAGTATAGCAGGGGGATATACCTACGAGCAGTACTTC. This sequence encodes CASSIAGGYTYEQYF.

This clone turned up a few times. This chain uses TRBV6-1 with TRBJ1-6; 8 nucleotides align to TRBD1. V lost 3 bases, J lost 5 bases, and 0 bases stayed unmatched. The CDR3 contains 14 residues. Germline loops: CDR1 MNHNS, CDR2 SASEGT. The CDR3 coding sequence is TGTGCCAGCAGTGAGGGACAGGATAATTCACCCCTCCACTTT. It translates to CASSEGQDNSPLHF.

V is TRBV19 and J is TRBJ2-2, with TRBD2 matching over 8 bases. The CDR3 runs 16 residues. With V trimmed by 0 bases and J by 7 bases, 7 bases remained unmatched. Germline CDR1 LNHDA, CDR2 SQIVND (reference sequence). The CDR3 region is CASSIESLGTSGELFF. The CDR3 nucleotides are TGTGCCAGTAGTATAGAGTCGTTGGGGACTAGCGGGGAGCTGTTTTTT.

This chain uses TRBV29-1 with TRBJ2-2; D is possibly TRBD2 (5 bases). Germline CDR1 SQVTM, CDR2 ANQGSEA. This CDR3 is 13 amino acids long. V lost 4 bases, J lost 0 bases, and 6 bases lay in between. The CDR3 sequence: CSVVGANTGELFF. CDR3 nucleotides: TGCAGCGTTGTCGGGGCGAACACCGGGGAGCTGTTTTTT.

The chain employs TRBV21-1 and TRBJ2-7; the table's D call of TRBD1 was not tested on the DNA. TRBV21-1 is an annotated pseudogene. This CDR3 has 14 residues. The CDR3: CASSKDRGSYEQYF. CDR3 nucleotide sequence: TGTGCCAGCAGCAAAGACAGGGGTTCCTACGAGCAGTACTTC.

The DNA for the CDR3 is TGTGCCACCAGTGATTTGCGTTCGACTAGCGGGGAAGAGACCCAGTACTTC. This encodes CATSDLRSTSGEETQYF. The chain carries TRBV24-1 and TRBJ2-5, with 11 bases that match TRBD2. The V gene's germline CDR1 is KGHDR and CDR2 SFDVKD. The CDR3 length is 17 residues. V trimming: 0 bases; J trimming: 3 bases; junction bases outside the gene matches: 5.

CDR3 region: CASSYRDRTLTEAFF. The CDR3 DNA reads as TGTGCCAGCAGCTACCGGGACAGGACCCTTACTGAAGCTTTCTTT. This rearrangement joins TRBV4-2 to TRBJ1-1; 8 bases match TRBD1. This CDR3 spans 15 amino acids. Looked up from germline, CDR1 is LGHNA and CDR2 is YNFKEQ. The trim removed 5 bases at V and 5 bases at J, leaving 10 bases unmatched.

The V gene is TRBV5-1, the J gene TRBJ2-2; TRBD1 matches at 9 bases. This CDR3 has 13 amino acids. Germline CDR1 reads SGHRS; CDR2 reads YFSETQ. The V segment lost 7 bases and the J segment 3 bases; nucleotides outside the gene matches: 1. The CDR3 nucleotides are TGCGCCAGCCGGGACAGGGACACCGGGGAGCTGTTTTTT. Its translation is CASRDRDTGELFF.

This chain connects TRBV30 to TRBJ1-3; D ambiguous. The CDR3 is 13 residues long. V lost 0 bases and J 7 bases, leaving 10 bases between the germline ends. The V gene's germline CDR1 is GTSNPN and CDR2 SVGIG (reference sequence). CDR3 in amino acids: CAWSVAGGNTIYF. The CDR3 DNA sequence: TGTGCCTGGAGTGTGGCAGGCGGGAACACCATATATTTT.

This clone is a singleton in its sample. The CDR3 nucleotides read TGTGCCAGCAGCTTAGATGGGGGGACAGGAGGCGAGCAGTACTTC. This gives the protein CASSLDGGTGGEQYF. This chain connects TRBV7-8 to TRBJ2-7; TRBD1 agrees at 8 bases. Looked up from germline, CDR1 is SGHVS and CDR2 is FQNEAQ. J was trimmed by 6 bases and V by 1 base; bases with no gene match: 8. The CDR3 has 15 amino acids.

The V gene is TRBV11-2, the J gene TRBJ2-7, with 8 bases matching TRBD1. V trimming: 3 bases; J trimming: 3 bases; junction bases outside the gene matches: 13. The germline V gene has CDR1 SGHAT and CDR2 FQNNGV. CDR3 length: 17 amino acids. Here the CDR3 DNA reads TGTGCCAGCAGCTTCATCCCGGGGCAGGGGGCGATCTACGAGCAGTACTTC. This encodes CASSFIPGQGAIYEQYF.

The genes are TRBV30 and TRBJ1-2; perhaps TRBD1 as D (5 bases). Germline V gene lookup returns CDR1 GTSNPN and CDR2 SVGIG (reference sequence). The length of the CDR3 is 17 residues. Trimming removed 3 bases from V and 7 bases from J, with 27 bases in between. CDR3 region: CAWRPMGGTYRVGGYTF. CDR3 nucleotides: TGTGCCTGGAGGCCCATGGGGGGAACCTACCGAGTGGGTGGCTACACCTTC.

This chain connects TRBV30 to TRBJ2-3; 8 bases map to TRBD2. Germline V CDR1 and CDR2: GTSNPN, SVGIG (reference sequence). The CDR3 runs to 17 residues. V lost 0 bases to trimming and J lost 0 bases; unmatched junction nucleotides: 8. The CDR3 bases are TGTGCCTGGAGTGTCGGGGGGGCTGCCACTAGCACAGATACGCAGTATTTT. Its protein product is CAWSVGGAATSTDTQYF.

The J gene is TRBJ2-2, the V gene TRBV5-8, with TRBD1 matching 7 bases. Per germline, CDR1 SGHTS and CDR2 YDEGEE. After removal of 2 bases from V and 1 base from J, the junction contained 5 bases not matched to a gene. The CDR3 covers 16 residues. This chain's CDR3 is CASSFPGQMNTGELFF. CDR3 DNA sequence: TGTGCCAGCAGCTTTCCGGGACAGATGAACACCGGGGAGCTGTTTTTT.

The chain joins TRBV11-3 to TRBJ2-7; 8 bases are shared with TRBD1. This CDR3 is 19 amino acids long. J gave up 1 base and V 0 bases, and 14 bases lay outside the gene matches. Germline loops: CDR1 SGHNT, CDR2 YENEEA. The CDR3 spells CASSLDRGDPGGLSYEQYF. The CDR3 region has the DNA TGTGCCAGCAGCTTAGATAGGGGGGATCCAGGGGGCCTATCCTACGAGCAGTACTTC.

This chain connects TRBV21-1 to TRBJ2-3; TRBD1 is the table's D call and was not checked against the DNA. TRBV21-1 is shown as a pseudogene. This CDR3 region has 14 residues. The CDR3 sequence: CASSKGTGADTQYF. DNA of the CDR3: TGTGCCAGCAGCAAAGGGACAGGGGCAGATACGCAGTATTTT.

DNA for the CDR3: TGTGCCAGCAGCCCCCTGAGGGGGTGGGGCGAGCAGTACTTC. Amino acids: CASSPLRGWGEQYF. V is TRBV11-2 and J is TRBJ2-7, with TRBD1 as a possible D gene (6 bases). The CDR3 consists of 14 residues. Germline V gene sequence: CDR1 SGHAT, CDR2 FQNNGV. V lost 5 bases, J lost 6 bases, and 17 bases lay in between.

The chain couples TRBV6-6 to TRBJ2-2, with 7 bases that match TRBD1. V was clipped by 6 bases and J by 0 bases; unmatched bases: 7. The CDR3 sequence is 16 residues long. Germline V lookup: CDR1 MNHNY, CDR2 SVGAGI (reference sequence). CDR3 bases: TGTGCCAGCAGCCTACAGGGGCCCTCGAACACCGGGGAGCTGTTTTTT. The encoded protein is CASSLQGPSNTGELFF.